This is a list of T cell receptor beta chains from one sample in a study of blood T cell repertoires in COVID-19. TCRdb's table, derived via immunoSEQ multiplex PCR, lists solely in-frame clones and lacks some. The repertoire holds approximately 270,000 clones, around nine tenths seen once, with approximately 1.8% in the top ten. Sequenced sample: PBMCs or T cells enriched from blood (not recorded which). These receptors came from a woman aged 55-70 years who had recovered from COVID-19. Both conserved end residues are part of each CDR3. The D gene is left open where the match is weak. Where a row states a size, it is once, few, many or the class of an expanded clone; other rows omit it.

D gene: .
J gene: TRBJ1-5
V gene: TRBV15
clone size: .
CDR3 protein: CATSRGARRDQPQHF
CDR3 DNA: TGTGCCACCAGCAGAGGGGCCCGAAGAGATCAGCCCCAGCATTTT

D gene: TRBD1
J gene: TRBJ1-1
V gene: TRBV19
clone size: .
CDR3 protein: CASSITGVRTEAFF
CDR3 DNA: TGTGCCAGTAGTATAACAGGGGTGAGAACTGAAGCTTTCTTT

D gene: TRBD1
J gene: TRBJ1-1
V gene: TRBV5-1
clone size: .
CDR3 protein: CASSLQGPTNTEAFF
CDR3 DNA: TGCGCCAGCAGCTTACAGGGGCCCACGAACACTGAAGCTTTCTTT

D gene: .
J gene: TRBJ1-4
V gene: TRBV28
clone size: .
CDR3 protein: CASSPGGGVNEKLFF
CDR3 DNA: TGTGCCAGCAGTCCCGGGGGGGGCGTTAATGAAAAACTGTTTTTT

D gene: .
J gene: TRBJ1-1
V gene: TRBV4-1
clone size: .
CDR3 protein: CASSQEGGNTEAFF
CDR3 DNA: TGCGCCAGCAGCCAAGAGGGGGGGAACACTGAAGCTTTCTTT

D gene: .
J gene: TRBJ1-3
V gene: TRBV3-1/TRBV3-2
clone size: .
CDR3 protein: CASSQEAGWVEEDTIYF
CDR3 DNA: TGTGCCAGCAGCCAAGAGGCGGGGTGGGTAGAGGAGGACACCATATATTTT

D gene: .
J gene: TRBJ2-1
V gene: TRBV7-8
clone size: .
CDR3 protein: CASNPAILSSYNEQFF
CDR3 DNA: TGTGCCAGCAACCCCGCCATCCTGAGCTCCTACAATGAGCAGTTCTTC

D gene: .
J gene: TRBJ1-2
V gene: TRBV9
clone size: .
CDR3 protein: CASTPGDVYGYTF
CDR3 DNA: TGTGCCAGCACCCCGGGGGACGTATATGGCTACACCTTC

D gene: .
J gene: TRBJ1-5
V gene: TRBV11-2
clone size: .
CDR3 protein: CASSLGEDQPQHF
CDR3 DNA: TGTGCCAGCAGCTTAGGGGAGGATCAGCCCCAGCATTTT

D gene: .
J gene: TRBJ2-6
V gene: TRBV28
clone size: .
CDR3 protein: CASSLQGIAAGANVLTF
CDR3 DNA: TGTGCCAGCAGCTTACAGGGAATCGCTGCTGGGGCCAACGTCCTGACTTTC

D gene: .
J gene: TRBJ1-6
V gene: TRBV7-2
clone size: .
CDR3 protein: CASSLGRVMNSPLHF
CDR3 DNA: TGTGCCAGCAGCTTAGGTCGGGTGATGAATTCACCCCTCCACTTT

D gene: TRBD2
J gene: TRBJ2-3
V gene: TRBV3-1/TRBV3-2
clone size: .
CDR3 protein: CASSPLAGAGDTQYF
CDR3 DNA: TGTGCCAGCAGCCCATTAGCGGGAGCGGGGGATACGCAGTATTTT

D gene: .
J gene: TRBJ1-2
V gene: TRBV3-1/TRBV3-2
clone size: .
CDR3 protein: CASSQGTGYGYTF
CDR3 DNA: TGTGCCAGCAGCCAAGGAACAGGTTATGGCTACACCTTC

D gene: .
J gene: TRBJ1-3
V gene: TRBV6-5
clone size: .
CDR3 protein: CASSYGTNSGNTIYF
CDR3 DNA: TGTGCCAGCAGTTACGGGACAAACTCTGGAAACACCATATATTTT

D gene: TRBD2
J gene: TRBJ2-3
V gene: TRBV11-2
clone size: .
CDR3 protein: CARCVDLGLVPDTQYF
CDR3 DNA: TGTGCCAGATGCGTGGATCTGGGACTAGTTCCAGATACGCAGTATTTT

D gene: .
J gene: TRBJ1-1
V gene: TRBV6-5
clone size: .
CDR3 protein: CASSYSAPNTEAFF
CDR3 DNA: TGTGCCAGCAGTTACTCGGCCCCGAACACTGAAGCTTTCTTT

D gene: .
J gene: TRBJ1-4
V gene: TRBV28
clone size: .
CDR3 protein: CASSYPGAEKLFF
CDR3 DNA: TGTGCCAGCAGTTACCCTGGGGCCGAAAAACTGTTTTTT

D gene: .
J gene: TRBJ2-1
V gene: TRBV24-1
clone size: .
CDR3 protein: CATSVGRAVGEQFF
CDR3 DNA: TGTGCCACCAGTGTCGGGCGGGCCGTGGGTGAGCAGTTCTTC

D gene: TRBD2
J gene: TRBJ2-1
V gene: TRBV4-2
clone size: .
CDR3 protein: CASSHGGDYNEQFF
CDR3 DNA: TGTGCCAGCAGCCACGGGGGGGACTACAATGAGCAGTTCTTC

D gene: .
J gene: TRBJ2-3
V gene: TRBV7-2
clone size: .
CDR3 protein: CASSFGGLTDTQYF
CDR3 DNA: TGTGCCAGCAGCTTCGGGGGGCTGACAGATACGCAGTATTTT

D gene: .
J gene: TRBJ1-6
V gene: TRBV10-3
clone size: .
CDR3 protein: CAISESGGFNSPLHF
CDR3 DNA: TGTGCCATCAGTGAGTCGGGGGGTTTTAATTCACCCCTCCACTTT

D gene: TRBD1
J gene: TRBJ1-2
V gene: TRBV9
clone size: once
CDR3 protein: CASSFWDRGDYGYTF
CDR3 DNA: TGTGCCAGCTCTTTCTGGGACAGGGGTGACTATGGCTACACCTTC

D gene: TRBD1
J gene: TRBJ2-2
V gene: TRBV27
clone size: .
CDR3 protein: CASSRTDRDTGELFF
CDR3 DNA: TGTGCCAGCAGTAGGACGGACAGGGACACCGGGGAGCTGTTTTTT

D gene: .
J gene: TRBJ2-3
V gene: TRBV5-1
clone size: .
CDR3 protein: CASYGSPGADTQYF
CDR3 DNA: TGCGCCAGTTACGGGAGCCCAGGTGCAGATACGCAGTATTTT

D gene: TRBD1
J gene: TRBJ1-5
V gene: TRBV7-2
clone size: .
CDR3 protein: CASSWVTGGDQPQHF
CDR3 DNA: TGTGCCAGCAGCTGGGTTACAGGGGGTGACCAGCCCCAGCATTTT

D gene: TRBD1
J gene: TRBJ2-1
V gene: TRBV10-3
clone size: few
CDR3 protein: CATRDRADEQFF
CDR3 DNA: TGTGCCACCCGGGACAGGGCGGATGAGCAGTTCTTC

D gene: .
J gene: TRBJ2-1
V gene: TRBV5-8
clone size: .
CDR3 protein: CASSSYGNEQFF
CDR3 DNA: TGTGCCAGCAGTTCCTACGGGAATGAGCAGTTCTTC

D gene: .
J gene: TRBJ2-7
V gene: TRBV6-5
clone size: .
CDR3 protein: CASNSGQIYEQYF
CDR3 DNA: TGTGCCAGCAACTCAGGACAGATCTACGAGCAGTACTTC

D gene: .
J gene: TRBJ2-1
V gene: TRBV9
clone size: .
CDR3 protein: CASSVAMSAYQYNEQFF
CDR3 DNA: TGTGCCAGCAGCGTAGCTATGAGTGCCTATCAATACAATGAGCAGTTCTTC

D gene: .
J gene: TRBJ1-1
V gene: TRBV18
clone size: once
CDR3 protein: CASSPPGGLTEAFF
CDR3 DNA: TGTGCCAGCTCACCACCGGGAGGGCTCACTGAAGCTTTCTTT

D gene: .
J gene: TRBJ2-1
V gene: TRBV5-4
clone size: .
CDR3 protein: CASSLRGRHNEQFF
CDR3 DNA: TGTGCCAGCAGCTTGCGAGGGAGGCACAATGAGCAGTTCTTC

D gene: .
J gene: TRBJ1-1
V gene: TRBV5-1
clone size: .
CDR3 protein: CASSPSGAVNTEAFF
CDR3 DNA: TGCGCCAGCAGCCCTAGTGGGGCTGTGAACACTGAAGCTTTCTTT

D gene: .
J gene: TRBJ1-4
V gene: TRBV11-3
clone size: .
CDR3 protein: CASSSPYDSTATNEKLFF
CDR3 DNA: TGTGCCAGCAGCTCACCTTATGACTCAACTGCAACTAATGAAAAACTGTTTTTT

D gene: .
J gene: TRBJ1-6
V gene: TRBV4-1
clone size: .
CDR3 protein: CASSQDTRSPLHF
CDR3 DNA: TGCGCCAGCAGCCAAGATACTAGGTCACCCCTCCACTTT

D gene: .
J gene: TRBJ1-5
V gene: TRBV5-1
clone size: once
CDR3 protein: CASSREGNQPQHF
CDR3 DNA: TGCGCCAGCAGCCGGGAAGGGAATCAGCCCCAGCATTTT

D gene: TRBD1
J gene: TRBJ2-1
V gene: TRBV30
clone size: .
CDR3 protein: CAWSEQGVGMGEQFF
CDR3 DNA: TGTGCCTGGTCGGAACAGGGGGTCGGTATGGGTGAGCAGTTCTTC

D gene: .
J gene: TRBJ2-7
V gene: TRBV27
clone size: .
CDR3 protein: CASSLRGSQDEQYF
CDR3 DNA: TGTGCCAGCAGTTTACGGGGATCGCAGGACGAGCAGTACTTC

D gene: .
J gene: TRBJ1-1
V gene: TRBV7-2
clone size: .
CDR3 protein: CASSLDSGWGLNTEAFF
CDR3 DNA: TGTGCCAGCAGCTTAGACTCTGGTTGGGGCCTGAACACTGAAGCTTTCTTT

D gene: .
J gene: TRBJ1-6
V gene: TRBV9
clone size: .
CDR3 protein: CASSVGVDRTLHF
CDR3 DNA: TGTGCCAGCAGCGTAGGTGTTGACAGGACCCTCCACTTT

D gene: .
J gene: TRBJ1-5
V gene: TRBV6-5
clone size: .
CDR3 protein: CASSEGPYQPQHF
CDR3 DNA: TGTGCCAGCTCGGAGGGCCCCTATCAGCCCCAGCATTTT

D gene: TRBD1
J gene: TRBJ1-1
V gene: TRBV7-6
clone size: .
CDR3 protein: CASSFGKGQISSNTEAFF
CDR3 DNA: TGTGCCAGCAGTTTTGGGAAGGGACAGATATCCTCGAACACTGAAGCTTTCTTT

D gene: .
J gene: TRBJ2-1
V gene: TRBV10-1
clone size: .
CDR3 protein: CASSLPPGNEQFF
CDR3 DNA: TGCGCCAGCAGTCTACCCCCGGGGAATGAGCAGTTCTTC

D gene: TRBD2
J gene: TRBJ2-2
V gene: TRBV5-1
clone size: .
CDR3 protein: CATTLGLAYGELFF
CDR3 DNA: TGCGCCACAACGCTGGGACTAGCGTACGGGGAGCTGTTTTTT

D gene: .
J gene: TRBJ1-1
V gene: TRBV18
clone size: .
CDR3 protein: CASSSGRGQEAFF
CDR3 DNA: TGTGCCAGCTCGTCCGGTCGAGGACAGGAAGCTTTCTTT

D gene: .
J gene: TRBJ1-5
V gene: TRBV7-9
clone size: .
CDR3 protein: CASSLKEVGQPQHF
CDR3 DNA: TGTGCCAGCAGCTTGAAGGAGGTGGGTCAGCCCCAGCATTTT